One sample yielded the 12 T cell receptor beta chains listed below, sequenced in a study of chemoradiotherapy in HPV16-positive cancers (dated by TCRdb to about 2022). The protocol used for the library was the immunoSEQ multiplex PCR assay. TCRdb retrieved this table from immuneACCESS and kept in-frame rearrangements only. Not all clones are present; in checked studies, unresolved V genes account for under half, and no reason is known for the remainder. The sample data list over 35,000 clones, and roughly three quarters of these were observed just once. The top ten hold about 4.8% of the sample. The material was blood, obtained from a patient who underwent chemoradiotherapy. The receptors here all came from a human donor with HPV-associated anogenital cancer.

The genes are TRBV7-9 and TRBJ2-6; no firm D call. Germline V lookup: CDR1 SEHNR, CDR2 FQNEAQ (reference sequence). The CDR3 sequence is 15 residues long. V was clipped by 1 base and J by 2 bases, with 6 bases between them. The CDR3 sequence is CASSLVTPGANVLTF. The CDR3 DNA is TGTGCCAGCAGCTTAGTGACCCCTGGGGCCAACGTCCTGACTTTC.

The chain recombines TRBV4-1 with TRBJ2-5; D call uncertain. CDR1 and CDR2 from the germline V gene are MGHRA and YSYEKL. This CDR3 comprises 15 residues. V dropped 0 bases and J dropped 3 bases, with 11 bases sitting between them. The CDR3 here is CASSQDGQTEETQYF. The CDR3 nucleotides read TGCGCCAGCAGCCAAGACGGGCAGACCGAAGAGACCCAGTACTTC.

This clone was picked up a small number of times. The chain joins TRBV7-9 to TRBJ1-2, with a possible D match to TRBD1 (5 bases). Trimming removed 1 base from V and 3 bases from J, with 12 bases in between. CDR3 size: 15 residues. Germline V CDR1 and CDR2: SEHNR, FQNEAQ (reference sequence). CDR3 sequence: CASSLVRGWDYGYTF. The CDR3 bases are TGTGCCAGCAGCTTAGTTCGGGGCTGGGACTATGGCTACACCTTC.

The V call is TRBV28, the J call TRBJ1-1, with a weak D call TRBD1 (5 bases). V was cut by 0 bases and J by 0 bases, with 11 bases left in between. CDR1 is MDHEN, CDR2 SYDVKM, per germline. This CDR3 has 16 amino acids. The chain's CDR3 is CASSLWGTLMNTEAFF. Here the CDR3 DNA reads TGTGCCAGCAGTTTATGGGGGACGCTCATGAACACTGAAGCTTTCTTT.

The chain combines TRBV6-8 with TRBJ2-2; D possibly corresponds to TRBD1 (6 bases). The CDR3 is 15 residues long. The germline gives CDR1 MNHGY, CDR2 SAAAGT. Trimming stripped 5 bases from V and 4 bases from J, with 14 bases between. The CDR3 coding sequence is TGTGCCAGCAGTCCCACAGGGTTGAGCACCGGGGAGCTGTTTTTT. The encoded protein is CASSPTGLSTGELFF.

This chain connects TRBV20-1 to TRBJ1-6; tentatively, D is TRBD1 (5 bases). The CDR3 consists of 11 residues. Germline CDR1 is DFQATT and CDR2 is SNEGSKA (reference sequence). Trimming stripped 3 bases from V and 16 bases from J, with 13 bases between. CDR3 amino acids: CSASPRDLLHF. The CDR3 DNA reads TGCAGTGCTAGCCCCCGGGACCTACTCCACTTT.

The chain links TRBV2 to TRBJ2-2; D perhaps matches TRBD2 (6 bases). V was clipped by 3 bases and J by 1 base, with 6 bases between them. Germline assignment: CDR1 SNHLY and CDR2 FYNNEI. The length of the CDR3 is 14 residues. The CDR3 here is CASSEGLNTGELFF. CDR3 in DNA: TGTGCCAGCAGTGAGGGACTGAACACCGGGGAGCTGTTTTTT.

The CDR3 spells CASSLDPPSSIINSPLHF. Here the CDR3 DNA reads TGCGCCAGCAGCTTGGATCCCCCAAGCTCCATAATCAATTCACCCCTCCACTTT. V usage is TRBV5-1 and J usage is TRBJ1-6; no definite D call. CDR1 is SGHRS and CDR2 is YFSETQ in the germline V gene. Trimming pared 0 bases from V and 7 bases from J, leaving 20 bases between. The CDR3 has 18 residues.

This clone is a singleton in its sample. The genes are TRBV28 and TRBJ2-5; tentatively, D is TRBD1 (7 bases). V lost 3 bases and J lost 5, with 16 bases in between. Germline V gene data show CDR1 as MDHEN and CDR2 as SYDVKM. This CDR3 is built from 15 residues. The CDR3 sequence is CASSFLGQEGETQYF. The DNA of the CDR3 is TGTGCCAGCAGTTTCCTTGGACAGGAGGGGGAGACCCAGTACTTC.

This clone was seen more than once but under ten times. Other DNA sequences in this specimen translate into the identical CDR3. The chain joins TRBV7-2 to TRBJ1-6; no clear D. V was pared by 1 base and J by 2 bases, with 3 bases between. This CDR3 region has 14 residues. Germline V CDR1 and CDR2: SGHTA, FQGNSA. CDR3 in amino acids: CASSLGAYNSPLHF. CDR3 nucleotide sequence: TGTGCCAGCAGCTTAGGTGCCTATAATTCACCCCTCCACTTT. The full variable domain, rest sourced from reference TRBV7-2 and TRBJ1-6, is GAGVSQSPSNKVTEKGKDVELRCDPISGHTALYWYRQSLGQGLEFLIYFQGNSAPDKSGLPSDRFSAERTGGSVSTLTIQRTQQEDSAVYLCASSLGAYNSPLHFGNGTRLTVT.

This chain joins TRBV7-2 and TRBJ2-5; D is unclear. CDR1 is SGHTA, CDR2 FQGNSA, per germline. This CDR3 region has 13 residues. Trimming left V 4 bases short and J 3 bases short, with 9 bases between. CDR3 amino acids: CASSSWNEETQYF. The CDR3 nucleotides are TGTGCCAGCAGCTCTTGGAACGAAGAGACCCAGTACTTC.

In its sample, this clone was seen once. The chain uses TRBV7-2 and TRBJ2-3, with 7 bases matching TRBD2. V was pared by 5 bases and J by 9 bases, with 14 bases of the junction left unmatched. CDR3 length: 15 residues. CDR1 is SGHTA and CDR2 is FQGNSA in the germline V gene. The CDR3: CASSRSAGLVGTQYF. The CDR3 DNA is TGTGCCAGCAGCCGTTCAGCGGGGCTGGTGGGGACGCAGTATTTT.